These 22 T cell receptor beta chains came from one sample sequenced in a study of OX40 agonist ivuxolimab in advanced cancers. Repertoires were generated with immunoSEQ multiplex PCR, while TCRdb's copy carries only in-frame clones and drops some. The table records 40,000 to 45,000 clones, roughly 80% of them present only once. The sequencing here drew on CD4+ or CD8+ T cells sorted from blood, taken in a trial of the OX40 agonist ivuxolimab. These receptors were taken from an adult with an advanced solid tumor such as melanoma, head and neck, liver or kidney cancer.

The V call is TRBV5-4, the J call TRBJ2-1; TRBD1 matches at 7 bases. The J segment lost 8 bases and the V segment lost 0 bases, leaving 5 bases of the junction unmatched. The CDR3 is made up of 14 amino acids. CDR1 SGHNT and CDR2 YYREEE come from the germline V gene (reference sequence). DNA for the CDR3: TGTGCCAGCAGCTTGGGACAGGGAGTTTATGAGCAGTTCTTC. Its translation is CASSLGQGVYEQFF.

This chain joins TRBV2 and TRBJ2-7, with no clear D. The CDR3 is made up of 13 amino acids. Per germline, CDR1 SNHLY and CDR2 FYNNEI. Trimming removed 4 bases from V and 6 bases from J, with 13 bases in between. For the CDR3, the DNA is TGTGCCAGCAGTGGGCAGGTTTTCGGCGAGCAGTACTTC. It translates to CASSGQVFGEQYF.

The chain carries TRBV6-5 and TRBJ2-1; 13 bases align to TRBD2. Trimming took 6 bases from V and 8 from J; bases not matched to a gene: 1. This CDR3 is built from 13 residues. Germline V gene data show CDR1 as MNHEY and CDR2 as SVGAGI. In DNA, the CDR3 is TGTGCCAGCAGGGGGACTAGCGGGGATGAGCAGTTCTTC. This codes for CASRGTSGDEQFF.

The DNA for the CDR3 is TGCGCCAGCAGCCCCGGGAGTAGCGGGGGCACAGATACGCAGTATTTT. This codes for CASSPGSSGGTDTQYF. The rearrangement links TRBV5-1 to TRBJ2-3; 8 nucleotides align to TRBD2. The CDR3 consists of 16 residues. Germline CDR1 reads SGHRS; CDR2 reads YFSETQ. V lost 4 bases, J lost 1 base, and 8 bases stayed unmatched.

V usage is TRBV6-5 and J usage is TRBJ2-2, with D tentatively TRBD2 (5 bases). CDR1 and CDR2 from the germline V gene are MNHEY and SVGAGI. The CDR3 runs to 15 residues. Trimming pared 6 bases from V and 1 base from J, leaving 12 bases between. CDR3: CASSPVRGNTGELFF. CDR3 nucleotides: TGTGCCAGCAGCCCCGTTCGGGGGAACACCGGGGAGCTGTTTTTT.

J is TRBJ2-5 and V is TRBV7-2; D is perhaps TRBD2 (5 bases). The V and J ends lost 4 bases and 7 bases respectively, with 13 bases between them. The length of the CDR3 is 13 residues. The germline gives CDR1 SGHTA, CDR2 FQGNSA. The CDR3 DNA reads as TGTGCCAGCAGCTCTATGGTCGGAGGGACCCAGTACTTC. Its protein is CASSSMVGGTQYF.

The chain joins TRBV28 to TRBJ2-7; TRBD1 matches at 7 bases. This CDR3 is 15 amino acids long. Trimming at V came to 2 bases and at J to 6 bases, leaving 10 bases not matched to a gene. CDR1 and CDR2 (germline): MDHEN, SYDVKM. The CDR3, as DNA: TGTGCCAGCAGTTTAGCGACAGGGCCCATGTCCGAGCAGTACTTC. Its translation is CASSLATGPMSEQYF.

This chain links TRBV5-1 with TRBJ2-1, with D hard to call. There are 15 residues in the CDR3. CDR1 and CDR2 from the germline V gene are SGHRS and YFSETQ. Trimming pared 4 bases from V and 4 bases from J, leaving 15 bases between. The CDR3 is CASSQDANTYNEQFF. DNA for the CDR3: TGCGCCAGCAGCCAGGACGCAAACACTTACAATGAGCAGTTCTTC.

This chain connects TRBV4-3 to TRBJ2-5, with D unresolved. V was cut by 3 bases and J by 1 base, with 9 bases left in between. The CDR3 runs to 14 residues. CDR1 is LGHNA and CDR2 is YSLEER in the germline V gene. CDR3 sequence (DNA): TGCGCCAGCAGCCAGGGCCCGGTCCAAGAGACCCAGTACTTC. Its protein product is CASSQGPVQETQYF.

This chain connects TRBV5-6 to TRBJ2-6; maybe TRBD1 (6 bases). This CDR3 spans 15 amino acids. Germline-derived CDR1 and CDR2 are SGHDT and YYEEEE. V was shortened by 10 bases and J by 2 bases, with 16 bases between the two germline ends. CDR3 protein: CACGEEGAGANVLTF. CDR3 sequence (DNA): TGTGCCTGTGGGGAAGAGGGGGCTGGGGCCAACGTCCTGACTTTC.

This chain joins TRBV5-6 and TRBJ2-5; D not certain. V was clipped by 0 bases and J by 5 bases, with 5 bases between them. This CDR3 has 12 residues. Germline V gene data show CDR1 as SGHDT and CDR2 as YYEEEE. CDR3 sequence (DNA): TGTGCCAGCAGCTTGGTTGCGGAGACCCAGTACTTC. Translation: CASSLVAETQYF.

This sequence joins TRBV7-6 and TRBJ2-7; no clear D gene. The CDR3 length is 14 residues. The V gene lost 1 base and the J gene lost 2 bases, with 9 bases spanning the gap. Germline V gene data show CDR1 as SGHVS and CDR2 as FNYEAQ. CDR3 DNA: TGTGCCAGCAGCTTAGATCCCGGACCCTACGAGCAGTACTTC. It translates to CASSLDPGPYEQYF.

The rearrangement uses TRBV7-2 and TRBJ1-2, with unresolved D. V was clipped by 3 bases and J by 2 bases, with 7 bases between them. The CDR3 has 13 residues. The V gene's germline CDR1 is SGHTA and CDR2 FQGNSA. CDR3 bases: TGTGCCAGCAGCTTCACATCCAACTATGGCTACACCTTC. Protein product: CASSFTSNYGYTF.

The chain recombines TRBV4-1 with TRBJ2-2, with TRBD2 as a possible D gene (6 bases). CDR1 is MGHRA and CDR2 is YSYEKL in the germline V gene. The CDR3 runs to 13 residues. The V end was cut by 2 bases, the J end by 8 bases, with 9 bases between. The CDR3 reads CASSQTGVGELFF. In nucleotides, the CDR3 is TGCGCCAGCAGCCAAACGGGGGTTGGGGAGCTGTTTTTT.

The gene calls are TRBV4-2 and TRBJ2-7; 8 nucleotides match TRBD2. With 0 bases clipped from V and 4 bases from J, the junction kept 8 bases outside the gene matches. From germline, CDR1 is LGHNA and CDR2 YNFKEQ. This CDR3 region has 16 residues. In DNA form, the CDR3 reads TGTGCCAGCAGCCAAGATCAAGGCGGGGGGTATTACGAGCAGTACTTC. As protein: CASSQDQGGGYYEQYF.

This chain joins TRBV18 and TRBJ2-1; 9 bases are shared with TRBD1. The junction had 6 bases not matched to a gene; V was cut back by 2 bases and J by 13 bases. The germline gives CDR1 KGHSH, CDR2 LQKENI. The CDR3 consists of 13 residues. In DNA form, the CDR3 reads TGTGCCAGCTCACCAATCCGGGACAGGGAACAGTTCTTC. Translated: CASSPIRDREQFF.

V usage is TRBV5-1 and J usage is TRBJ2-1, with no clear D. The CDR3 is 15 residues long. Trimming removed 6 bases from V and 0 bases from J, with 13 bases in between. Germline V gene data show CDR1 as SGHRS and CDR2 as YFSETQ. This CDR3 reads CASTERSGSYNEQFF. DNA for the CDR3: TGCGCCAGCACTGAACGTTCCGGCTCCTACAATGAGCAGTTCTTC.

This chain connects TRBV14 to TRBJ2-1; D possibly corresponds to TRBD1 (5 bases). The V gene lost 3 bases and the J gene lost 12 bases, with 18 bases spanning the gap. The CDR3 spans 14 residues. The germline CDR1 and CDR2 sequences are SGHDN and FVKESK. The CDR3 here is CASSHQGRGYLQFF. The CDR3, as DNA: TGTGCCAGCAGCCATCAGGGTCGTGGGTACTTGCAGTTCTTC. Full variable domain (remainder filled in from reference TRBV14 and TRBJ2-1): EAGVTQFPSHSVIEKGQTVTLRCDPISGHDNLYWYRRVMGKEIKFLLHFVKESKQDESGMPNNRFLAERTGGTYSTLKVQPAELEDSGVYFCASSHQGRGYLQFFGPGTRLTVL.

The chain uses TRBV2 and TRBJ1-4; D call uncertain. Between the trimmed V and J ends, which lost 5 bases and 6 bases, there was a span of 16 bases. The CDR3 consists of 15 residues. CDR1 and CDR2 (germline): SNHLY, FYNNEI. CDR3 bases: TGTGCCAGCAGTAAGGGATGGAATGAGGATGAAAAACTGTTTTTT. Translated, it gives CASSKGWNEDEKLFF. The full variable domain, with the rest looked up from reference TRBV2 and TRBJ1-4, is EPEVTQTPSHQVTQMGQEVILRCVPISNHLYFYWYRQILGQKVEFLVSFYNNEISEKSEIFDDQFSVERPDGSNFTLKIRSTKLEDSAMYFCASSKGWNEDEKLFFGSGTQLSVL.

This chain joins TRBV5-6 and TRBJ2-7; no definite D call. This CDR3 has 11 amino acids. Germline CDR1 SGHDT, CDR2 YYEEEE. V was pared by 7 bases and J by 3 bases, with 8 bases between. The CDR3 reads CASSDGYEQYF. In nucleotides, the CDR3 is TGTGCCAGCTCGGACGGCTACGAGCAGTACTTC.

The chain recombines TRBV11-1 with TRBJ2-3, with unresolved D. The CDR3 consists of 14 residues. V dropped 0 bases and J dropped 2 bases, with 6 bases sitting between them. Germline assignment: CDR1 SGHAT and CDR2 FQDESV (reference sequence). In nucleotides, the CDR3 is TGTGCCAGCAGCTTAGCGGGATACACAGATACGCAGTATTTT. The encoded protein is CASSLAGYTDTQYF.

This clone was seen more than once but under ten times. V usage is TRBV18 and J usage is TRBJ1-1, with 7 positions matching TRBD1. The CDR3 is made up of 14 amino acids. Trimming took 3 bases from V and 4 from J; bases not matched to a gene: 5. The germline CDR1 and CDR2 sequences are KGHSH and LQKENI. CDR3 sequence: CASSPAGGGTEAFF. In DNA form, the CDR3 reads TGTGCCAGCTCACCGGCAGGGGGAGGCACTGAAGCTTTCTTT.